These 10 T cell receptor beta chains originate from one sample sequenced in a study of T-cell reconstitution after alpha-beta-depleted transplantation in children. For TCRbeta, the library was prepared with unique molecular identifiers. TCRdb recomputed calls from the PCR reads with MiXCR, one row per CDR3 protein. The table lists about 290,000 distinct CDR3 sequences, around 10% of them singletons. The sample consisted of PBMCs, taken before TCRalphabeta/CD19-depleted stem cell transplant. The receptors were gathered from a boy younger than two with acute myeloid leukemia, due to receive a stem cell transplant.

In its sample, this clonotype was seen many times. The V gene is TRBV2, the J gene TRBJ2-3; D perhaps matches TRBD2 (5 bases). Germline lookup yields CDR1 SNHLY and CDR2 FYNNEI. The V end was cut by 11 bases, the J end by 0 bases, with 30 bases between. CDR3 size: 19 residues. CDR3 sequence (DNA): TGTGCCGGAGGTCTGACGTTTGACCGCTTATCAACTAGCACAGATACGCAGTATTTT. The encoded protein is CAGGLTFDRLSTSTDTQYF.

This clonotype has ten or more counts. The chain carries TRBV12-3 or TRBV12-4 and TRBJ2-7, with 7 bases fitting TRBD2. This CDR3 is 13 amino acids long. The V and J ends lost 6 bases and 2 bases, in that order; junction bases with no gene match: 4. CDR3 amino acids: CASRTSSTYEQYF. As DNA, the CDR3 is TGTGCCAGCAGGACTAGCTCGACCTACGAGCAGTACTTC.

CDR3 nucleotide sequence: TGTGCCAGCAGCCTGAGACTCAGGAACACCGGGGAGCTGTTTTTT. It is translated as CASSLRLRNTGELFF. The V gene is TRBV14, the J gene TRBJ2-2; D remains ambiguous. V lost 4 bases and J lost 1, with 10 bases in between. Germline V lookup: CDR1 SGHDN, CDR2 FVKESK. CDR3 length: 15 residues.

This clonotype was observed at least ten times. One junction end does not reproduce the germline sequence, and a read error may be involved. The chain links TRBV24-1 to TRBJ2-2, with D perhaps TRBD2 (6 bases). The length of the CDR3 is 16 residues. CDR1 is KGHDR, CDR2 SFDVKD, per germline. The CDR3 loop reads CATSDSPGVNAGELFF. CDR3 nucleotides: TGTGCCACCAGTGACTCCCCGGGGGTGAACGCCGGGGAGCTGTTTTTT.

The chain employs TRBV12-3 or TRBV12-4 and TRBJ1-2, with 8 bases identical to TRBD1. V shed 7 bases, J shed 8 bases, and the junction held 12 bases outside the gene matches. The CDR3 loop spans 14 amino acids. The CDR3 sequence is CASTFGTGLRGYTF. The CDR3 DNA follows: TGTGCCAGCACCTTTGGGACAGGCCTGAGAGGCTACACCTTC.

V usage is TRBV7-2 and J usage is TRBJ2-4; a weak D match, TRBD1 (5 bases). Germline CDR1 and CDR2: SGHTA and FQGNSA. With 3 bases removed from V and 3 bases from J, the gap between germline ends came to 9 bases. The length of the CDR3 is 14 residues. For the CDR3, the DNA is TGTGCCAGCAGCTTCCGGCAGGGCAAAAACATTCAGTACTTC. It codes for CASSFRQGKNIQYF.

At least ten counts were recorded for this clonotype. J is TRBJ1-1 and V is TRBV29-1, with no clear D. With 7 bases removed from V and 1 base from J, the gap between germline ends came to 7 bases. The CDR3 consists of 11 residues. The germline V gene encodes CDR1 SQVTM and CDR2 ANQGSEA. CDR3 sequence reads: CSAAANTEAFF. The CDR3, as DNA: TGCAGCGCCGCGGCGAACACTGAAGCTTTCTTT.

This clonotype was seen only once. A much larger clone is a single base away; this may be a read error. V usage is TRBV10-3 and J usage is TRBJ2-2; no definite D call. Germline CDR1 and CDR2: ENHRY and SYGVKD. This CDR3 is 13 amino acids long. The CDR3 here is CAIPGLNTGQLFF. CDR3 nucleotides: TGTGCCATTCCGGGTCTTAACACCGGGCAGCTGTTTTTT.

This clonotype was found many times. The chain uses TRBV6-5 and TRBJ2-5; maybe TRBD1 (5 bases). This CDR3 has 15 amino acids. Germline loops: CDR1 MNHEY, CDR2 SVGAGI. The ends were cut back, 5 bases at V and 5 bases at J, with 18 bases in the middle. In DNA, the CDR3 is TGTGCCAGCAGTCCGGATTACTCAGGGTCGGAGACCCAGTACTTC. It translates to CASSPDYSGSETQYF.

At least ten counts were recorded for this clonotype. The V call is TRBV20-1, the J call TRBJ2-5; TRBD2 matches at 14 bases. With 5 bases clipped from V and 4 bases from J, the junction kept 6 bases outside the gene matches. The CDR3 has 15 residues. Germline lookup yields CDR1 DFQATT and CDR2 SNEGSKA (reference sequence). As DNA, the CDR3 is TGCAGTGCTCGACCGGGACTAGCGGGGGCAGAGACCCAGTACTTC. This codes for CSARPGLAGAETQYF.